This TCR beta chain originates from a study of early T cells in non-severe SARS-CoV-2 infection. This clonotype appeared many times. A single record per CDR3 protein comes from TCRdb applying MiXCR to the 5' RACE reads. Of around 26,000 distinct CDR3 sequences listed, about 4.2% are singletons. The CDR3 extends over 11 amino acids. Germline V gene lookup returns CDR1 LGHDT and CDR2 YNNKEL (reference sequence). Trimming took 3 bases from V and 5 from J, leaving 5 bases between them. This chain joins TRBV3-1 and TRBJ2-7; D is undetermined. Material for sequencing was whole blood. The source is an adult who was a healthcare worker with PCR-confirmed SARS-CoV-2 infection or an uninfected control (not recorded which). CDR3 sequence: CASSHTDEQYF. The CDR3 nucleotides are TGTGCCAGCAGCCATACCGACGAGCAGTACTTC.